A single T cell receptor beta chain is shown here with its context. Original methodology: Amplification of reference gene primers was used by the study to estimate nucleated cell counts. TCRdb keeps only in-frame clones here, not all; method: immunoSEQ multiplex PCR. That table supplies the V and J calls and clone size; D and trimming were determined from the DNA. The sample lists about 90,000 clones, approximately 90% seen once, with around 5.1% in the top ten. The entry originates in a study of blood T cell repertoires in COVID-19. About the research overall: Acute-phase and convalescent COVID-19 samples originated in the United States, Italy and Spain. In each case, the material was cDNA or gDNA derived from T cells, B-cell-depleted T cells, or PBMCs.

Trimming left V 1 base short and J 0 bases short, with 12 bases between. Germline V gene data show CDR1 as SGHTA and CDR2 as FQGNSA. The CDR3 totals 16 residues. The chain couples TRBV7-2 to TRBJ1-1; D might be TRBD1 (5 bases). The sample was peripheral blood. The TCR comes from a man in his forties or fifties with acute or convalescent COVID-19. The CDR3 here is CASSLVDSRMNTEAFF. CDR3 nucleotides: TGTGCCAGCAGCTTAGTTGACAGCCGCATGAACACTGAAGCTTTCTTT.